Listed below are T cell receptor beta chains from one sample, sequenced in a study of beta chain features in type 1 diabetes. The table came from immunoSEQ multiplex PCR; TCRdb's copy has only in-frame clones and leaves some out. The table includes fewer than 450,000 clones, roughly 14% detected once. The sample taken for sequencing was naive CD4+ T cells from blood. These receptors were obtained from a woman aged 18-35 years with type 1 diabetes. Both conserved end residues are part of each CDR3. Each record gives: V gene, J gene, clone size, D gene, CDR3 DNA, CDR3 protein. A D gene is named only where the DNA matches it firmly. Where a row states a size, it is once, few, many or the class of an expanded clone; other rows omit it.

v_call: TRBV7-2
j_call: TRBJ2-7
clone_size: -
d_call: -
cdr3_nt: TGTGCCAGCAGCTTTAACAGGGTGTCCTACGAGCAGTACTTC
cdr3_aa: CASSFNRVSYEQYF

v_call: TRBV7-2
j_call: TRBJ1-2
clone_size: few
d_call: -
cdr3_nt: TGTGCCAGCAGCTTAGCGACAGTTGGCGTGAATGGCTACACCTTC
cdr3_aa: CASSLATVGVNGYTF

v_call: TRBV29-1
j_call: TRBJ2-5
clone_size: -
d_call: -
cdr3_nt: TGCAGCGTTGAAGATGCAGCGTACCAAGAGACCCAGTACTTC
cdr3_aa: CSVEDAAYQETQYF

v_call: TRBV15
j_call: TRBJ2-2
clone_size: few
d_call: TRBD2
cdr3_nt: TGTGCCACCAGCAGAGCCGCCCTAGCGGGAGACACCGGGGAGCTGTTTTTT
cdr3_aa: CATSRAALAGDTGELFF

v_call: TRBV18
j_call: TRBJ2-1
clone_size: -
d_call: -
cdr3_nt: TGTGCCAGCTCACAAGCGGACCTTTACAATGAGCAGTTCTTC
cdr3_aa: CASSQADLYNEQFF

v_call: TRBV12-5
j_call: TRBJ2-5
clone_size: -
d_call: TRBD2
cdr3_nt: TGTGCTAGTGGTCTCGGACTAGCGGGAGCTTTAGAGACCCAGTACTTC
cdr3_aa: CASGLGLAGALETQYF

v_call: TRBV19
j_call: TRBJ2-3
clone_size: -
d_call: -
cdr3_nt: TGTGCCAGTAGTTCCGGGTCCCCTGGGGATACGCAGTATTTT
cdr3_aa: CASSSGSPGDTQYF

v_call: TRBV5-6
j_call: TRBJ2-2
clone_size: -
d_call: -
cdr3_nt: TGTGCCAGCAGCTTGCAGGGCTCCGGTGCCCGGGAGCTGTTTTTT
cdr3_aa: CASSLQGSGARELFF

v_call: TRBV9
j_call: TRBJ2-2
clone_size: -
d_call: TRBD2
cdr3_nt: TGTGCCAGCAGCGTAGAGCTCCTAGCGGCGAACACCGGGGAGCTGTTTTTT
cdr3_aa: CASSVELLAANTGELFF

v_call: TRBV7-2
j_call: TRBJ2-1
clone_size: few
d_call: TRBD2
cdr3_nt: TGTGCCAGCAGCTTAGGGGATAGCGGGAGAAATGAGCAGTTCTTC
cdr3_aa: CASSLGDSGRNEQFF

v_call: TRBV14
j_call: TRBJ2-7
clone_size: few
d_call: -
cdr3_nt: TGTGCCAGCAGCCAACACTACGAGCAGTACTTC
cdr3_aa: CASSQHYEQYF

v_call: TRBV6-1
j_call: TRBJ1-2
clone_size: few
d_call: TRBD1
cdr3_nt: TGTGCCAGCAGTGAAGGCCCGGGACAGAACTATGGCTACACCTTC
cdr3_aa: CASSEGPGQNYGYTF

v_call: TRBV5-1
j_call: TRBJ2-7
clone_size: few
d_call: TRBD2
cdr3_nt: TGCGCCAGCAGCTACACTAGCGGAGACACCTACGAGCAGTACTTC
cdr3_aa: CASSYTSGDTYEQYF

v_call: TRBV7-9
j_call: TRBJ1-4
clone_size: -
d_call: TRBD1
cdr3_nt: TGTGCCAGCAGCACCGACGGACAGGGGATGGAAAAACTGTTTTTT
cdr3_aa: CASSTDGQGMEKLFF

v_call: TRBV7-2
j_call: TRBJ2-5
clone_size: -
d_call: TRBD2
cdr3_nt: TGTGCCAGCAGCCCGAGCGGGATGAAAGAGACCCAGTACTTC
cdr3_aa: CASSPSGMKETQYF

v_call: TRBV6-5
j_call: TRBJ1-1
clone_size: -
d_call: TRBD1
cdr3_nt: TGTGCCGGCCGGGACAGGGTGTCTGGTGAAGCTTTCTTT
cdr3_aa: CAGRDRVSGEAFF

v_call: TRBV29-1
j_call: TRBJ2-1
clone_size: few
d_call: -
cdr3_nt: TGCAGCGTGGACGGGAATTTAGATGAGCAGTTCTTC
cdr3_aa: CSVDGNLDEQFF

v_call: TRBV7-2
j_call: TRBJ2-1
clone_size: few
d_call: TRBD2
cdr3_nt: TGTGCCAGCAGCTCATTAAGCGGGATTTACTACAATGAGCAGTTCTTC
cdr3_aa: CASSSLSGIYYNEQFF

v_call: TRBV23-1
j_call: TRBJ1-1
clone_size: -
d_call: -
cdr3_nt: TGCGCCAGCAGTCAGGATGACAAGGACACTGAAGCTTTCTTT
cdr3_aa: CASSQDDKDTEAFF

v_call: TRBV10-3
j_call: TRBJ2-3
clone_size: -
d_call: TRBD2
cdr3_nt: TGTGCCATCAGCCCGGGACTAGCAGCAGATACGCAGTATTTT
cdr3_aa: CAISPGLAADTQYF

v_call: TRBV18
j_call: TRBJ2-7
clone_size: few
d_call: TRBD2
cdr3_nt: TGTGCCAGCTCAGGTACTAGCGGGAGAGGCGAGCAGTACTTC
cdr3_aa: CASSGTSGRGEQYF

v_call: TRBV7-9
j_call: TRBJ1-1
clone_size: -
d_call: -
cdr3_nt: TGTGCCAGCACCCCGGTAGAGCCGAACACTGAAGCTTTCTTT
cdr3_aa: CASTPVEPNTEAFF

v_call: TRBV19
j_call: TRBJ2-2
clone_size: -
d_call: -
cdr3_nt: TGTGCCAGTAGTAACCTAGCTAAAACATGGAACACCGGGGAGCTGTTTTTT
cdr3_aa: CASSNLAKTWNTGELFF

v_call: TRBV7-9
j_call: TRBJ1-1
clone_size: -
d_call: TRBD1
cdr3_nt: TGTGCCAGCAGCTCTCTGACAGGGGGTACTGAAGCTTTCTTT
cdr3_aa: CASSSLTGGTEAFF

v_call: TRBV30
j_call: TRBJ1-2
clone_size: -
d_call: -
cdr3_nt: TGTGCCTACGGCAGGGAACACTATGGCTACACCTTC
cdr3_aa: CAYGREHYGYTF

v_call: TRBV10-1
j_call: TRBJ2-2
clone_size: -
d_call: TRBD1
cdr3_nt: TGCGCCAGCAGTGGTGGGACAGGGAGGACCGGGGAGCTGTTTTTT
cdr3_aa: CASSGGTGRTGELFF

v_call: TRBV11-3
j_call: TRBJ2-1
clone_size: few
d_call: -
cdr3_nt: TGTGCCAGCAGCTCGGGCAGGGTGACCTACAATGAGCAGTTCTTC
cdr3_aa: CASSSGRVTYNEQFF

v_call: TRBV29-1
j_call: TRBJ2-1
clone_size: few
d_call: -
cdr3_nt: TGCAGCGCCCTGCCTAACTCCTACAATGAGCAGTTCTTC
cdr3_aa: CSALPNSYNEQFF

v_call: TRBV7-2
j_call: TRBJ1-2
clone_size: few
d_call: -
cdr3_nt: TGTGCCAGCAGCTTAGACGGGCTCCGGGGGGACTATGGCTACACCTTC
cdr3_aa: CASSLDGLRGDYGYTF

v_call: TRBV11-3
j_call: TRBJ2-1
clone_size: few
d_call: TRBD2
cdr3_nt: TGTGCCAGCAGCCGTGGACTAGCGGGAGCCTACAATGAGCAGTTCTTC
cdr3_aa: CASSRGLAGAYNEQFF

v_call: TRBV2
j_call: TRBJ1-2
clone_size: few
d_call: -
cdr3_nt: TGTGCCAGCAGTGAACAGGGGACCGGGGGCTACACCTTC
cdr3_aa: CASSEQGTGGYTF

v_call: TRBV7-8
j_call: TRBJ2-1
clone_size: -
d_call: TRBD1
cdr3_nt: TGTGCCAGCAGCTTACGACAGGGATACAATGAGCAGTTCTTC
cdr3_aa: CASSLRQGYNEQFF

v_call: TRBV27
j_call: TRBJ2-3
clone_size: -
d_call: TRBD2
cdr3_nt: TGTGCCAGCAGGAGTCTAGCGGGAGTAACTAGCACAGATACGCAGTATTTT
cdr3_aa: CASRSLAGVTSTDTQYF

v_call: TRBV6-5
j_call: TRBJ2-4
clone_size: once
d_call: TRBD2
cdr3_nt: TGTGCCAGCAGGGGGACTAGCGGGTCAAAAAACATTCAGTACTTC
cdr3_aa: CASRGTSGSKNIQYF

v_call: TRBV7-9
j_call: TRBJ2-5
clone_size: -
d_call: -
cdr3_nt: TGTGCCAGCAGCTTAGGGGCCAGCCAAGAGACCCAGTACTTC
cdr3_aa: CASSLGASQETQYF

v_call: TRBV5-1
j_call: TRBJ2-2
clone_size: -
d_call: -
cdr3_nt: TGCGCCAGCAGCTTGGCCGATTACAAGGGGTCCTACACCGGGGAGCTGTTTTTT
cdr3_aa: CASSLADYKGSYTGELFF

v_call: TRBV2
j_call: TRBJ2-2
clone_size: -
d_call: TRBD2
cdr3_nt: TGTGCCAGCAGGGGACTAGCGGGGACCGGGGAGCTGTTTTTT
cdr3_aa: CASRGLAGTGELFF

v_call: TRBV18
j_call: TRBJ2-5
clone_size: few
d_call: -
cdr3_nt: TGTGCCAGCTCACCGGAGGGGCAAGAGACCCAGTACTTC
cdr3_aa: CASSPEGQETQYF

v_call: TRBV25-1
j_call: TRBJ2-1
clone_size: few
d_call: -
cdr3_nt: TGTGCCAGCAGTGACAGCCGGGACTTCAATGAGCAGTTCTTC
cdr3_aa: CASSDSRDFNEQFF

v_call: TRBV11-2
j_call: TRBJ2-1
clone_size: few
d_call: TRBD2
cdr3_nt: TGTGCCAGCAGCCCGGGACTAGAGAGATACAATGAGCAGTTCTTC
cdr3_aa: CASSPGLERYNEQFF

v_call: TRBV11-2
j_call: TRBJ2-5
clone_size: -
d_call: TRBD1
cdr3_nt: TGTGCCAGCAGCTTAGGAGACAGGGGAGAGACCCAGTACTTC
cdr3_aa: CASSLGDRGETQYF

v_call: TRBV6-5
j_call: TRBJ2-2
clone_size: few
d_call: -
cdr3_nt: TGTGCCAGCAGCGTCCGCCTTAGAGACACCGGGGAGCTGTTTTTT
cdr3_aa: CASSVRLRDTGELFF

v_call: TRBV2
j_call: TRBJ2-3
clone_size: few
d_call: TRBD1
cdr3_nt: TGTGCCAGCAGTCTGGACAGGTCCACAGATACGCAGTATTTT
cdr3_aa: CASSLDRSTDTQYF

v_call: TRBV14
j_call: TRBJ1-1
clone_size: -
d_call: -
cdr3_nt: TGTGCCAGCAGCCCCACAATGCAGGTACAAGCTTTCTTT
cdr3_aa: CASSPTMQVQAFF

v_call: TRBV28
j_call: TRBJ1-1
clone_size: few
d_call: -
cdr3_nt: TGTGCCAGCAGCCAACGAGCGGGGGTCGCCAGGTATGAAGCTTTCTTT
cdr3_aa: CASSQRAGVARYEAFF

v_call: TRBV11-2
j_call: TRBJ2-5
clone_size: -
d_call: TRBD2
cdr3_nt: TGTGCCAGCACCCAGGGGCGGGGGGCCGGGGGTGAGACCCAGTACTTC
cdr3_aa: CASTQGRGAGGETQYF

v_call: TRBV9
j_call: TRBJ2-3
clone_size: -
d_call: TRBD2
cdr3_nt: TGTGCCAGCAGCGTACGGAGTAGCGGGAGCACAGATACGCAGTATTTT
cdr3_aa: CASSVRSSGSTDTQYF

v_call: TRBV2
j_call: TRBJ2-5
clone_size: -
d_call: TRBD2
cdr3_nt: TGTGCCAGCAGTGATACTGGACTAGCGGGGTCCCACCAAGAGACCCAGTACTTC
cdr3_aa: CASSDTGLAGSHQETQYF